This TCR beta chain was recorded in a study of HIV-infected children after antiretroviral therapy interruption. Looking at the study overall: Most children had recorded EBV and CMV exposure.

This clonotype has ten or more counts. CDR3 length equals 15 residues. Trimming shortened V by 7 bases and J by 2 bases, and 17 bases separated the two germline ends. A 3' RACE protocol on RNA, with unique molecular identifiers, produced the TCR library. TCRdb called the 3' RACE reads again in MiXCR, with one record for every CDR3 protein. Here the sample spans 70,000 to 90,000 distinct CDR3 sequences, approximately 6.9% being singletons. Treatment described: PENTA 11 planned treatment interruption arm or continuous ART arm. The sequencing used CD45RA+ CD4+ T cells from PBMCs, pooled from several time points, collected from a donor given antiretroviral therapy, either interrupted or continuous. The subset is: naive CD4+ CD45RA+ CD45RO- T cells. The receptor was derived from a pool of human donors with HIV. This chain uses TRBV23-1 with TRBJ1-1; tentatively, D is TRBD1 (5 bases). TRBV23-1 is reported as an ORF; its role is uncertain. This chain's CDR3 is CASIHPGRGNTEAFF. The CDR3 DNA reads TGCGCCAGCATCCACCCGGGACGGGGAAACACTGAAGCTTTCTTT.